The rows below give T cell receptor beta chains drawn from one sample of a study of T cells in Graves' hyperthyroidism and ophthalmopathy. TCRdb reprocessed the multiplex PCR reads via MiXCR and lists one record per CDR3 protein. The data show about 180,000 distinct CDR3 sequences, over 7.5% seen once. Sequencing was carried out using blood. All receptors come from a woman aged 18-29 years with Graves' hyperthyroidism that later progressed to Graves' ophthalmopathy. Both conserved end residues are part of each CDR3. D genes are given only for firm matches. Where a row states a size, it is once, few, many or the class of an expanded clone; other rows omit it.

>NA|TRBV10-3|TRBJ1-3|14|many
CAISEQNSKNTIYF
TGTGCCATCAGTGAGCAGAATTCCAAGAACACCATATATTTT
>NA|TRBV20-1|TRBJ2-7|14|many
CSARDGPSPYEQYF
TGCAGTGCCCGGGATGGACCGAGCCCTTACGAGCAGTACTTC
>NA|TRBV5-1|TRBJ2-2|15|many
CASSLVTGNTGELFF
TGCGCCAGCAGCTTGGTGACAGGGAACACCGGGGAGCTGTTTTTT
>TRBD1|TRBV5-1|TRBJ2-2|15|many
CASSLYRGNTGELFF
TGCGCCAGCAGCTTGTACAGGGGTAACACCGGGGAGCTGTTTTTT
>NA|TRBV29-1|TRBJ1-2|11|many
CSVAANYGYTF
TGCAGCGTTGCGGCCAACTATGGCTACACCTTC
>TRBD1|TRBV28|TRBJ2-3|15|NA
CASSSKTGGADTQYF
TGTGCCAGCAGTTCAAAGACAGGGGGGGCAGATACGCAGTATTTT
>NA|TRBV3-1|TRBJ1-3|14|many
CASSLGASGNTIYF
TGTGCCAGCAGCCTAGGGGCCTCTGGAAACACCATATATTTT
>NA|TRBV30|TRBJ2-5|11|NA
CAWGQQETQYF
TGTGCCTGGGGACAGCAAGAGACCCAGTACTTC
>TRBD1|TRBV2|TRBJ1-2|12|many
CASRGQGGGYTF
TGTGCCAGCAGGGGACAGGGCGGGGGCTACACCTTC
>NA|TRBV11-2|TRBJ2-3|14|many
CASSQTGSTDTQYF
TGTGCCAGCAGCCAGACAGGTAGCACAGATACGCAGTATTTT
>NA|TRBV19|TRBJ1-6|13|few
CASSREVNSPLHF
TGTGCCAGTAGTAGGGAGGTTAATTCACCCCTCCACTTT
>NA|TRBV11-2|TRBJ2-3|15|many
CASSLGGRDADTQYF
TGTGCCAGCAGCTTGGGGGGCCGGGACGCAGATACGCAGTATTTT
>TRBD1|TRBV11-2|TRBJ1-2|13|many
CASSTTGSYGYTF
TGTGCCAGCAGCACGACAGGGAGCTATGGCTACACCTTC
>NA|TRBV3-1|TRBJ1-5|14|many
CASSQVSDGEPQHF
TGTGCCAGCAGCCAAGTGTCAGATGGGGAACCCCAGCATTTT
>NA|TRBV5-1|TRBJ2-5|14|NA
CASRTREFQETQYF
TGCGCCAGCAGGACTCGGGAGTTCCAAGAGACCCAGTACTTC
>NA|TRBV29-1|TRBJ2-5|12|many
CSVGTVQETQYF
TGCAGCGTCGGGACCGTCCAAGAGACCCAGTACTTC
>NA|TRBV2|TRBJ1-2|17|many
CASSAGAYVLQNYGYTF
TGTGCCAGCAGTGCAGGGGCCTACGTACTTCAAAACTATGGCTACACCTTC
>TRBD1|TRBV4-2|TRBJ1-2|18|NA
CASSQDHFTDRDDYGYTF
TGTGCCAGCAGCCAAGATCACTTTACGGACAGGGATGACTATGGCTACACCTTC
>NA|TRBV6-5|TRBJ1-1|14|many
CASSYRRGNTEAFF
TGTGCCAGCAGTTACCGCAGGGGGAACACTGAAGCTTTCTTT
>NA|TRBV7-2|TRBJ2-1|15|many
CASSLENWGGNEQFF
TGTGCCAGCAGCTTGGAAAATTGGGGAGGCAATGAGCAGTTCTTC
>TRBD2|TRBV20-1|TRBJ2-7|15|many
CSASGSGLGSYEQYF
TGCAGTGCTAGTGGTAGCGGGCTGGGGTCCTACGAGCAGTACTTC
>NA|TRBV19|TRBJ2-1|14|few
CASSIDRSFNEQFF
TGTGCCAGTAGTATAGATCGCAGTTTTAATGAGCAGTTCTTC
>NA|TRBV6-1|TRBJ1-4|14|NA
CASSEQGGRGKLFF
TGTGCCAGCAGTGAACAGGGCGGTAGAGGAAAACTGTTTTTT
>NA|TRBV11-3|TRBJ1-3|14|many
CASSRGQSGNTIYF
TGTGCCAGCAGCAGGGGACAATCTGGAAACACCATATATTTT
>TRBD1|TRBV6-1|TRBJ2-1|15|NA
CASSPRTGGHNEQFF
TGTGCCAGCAGCCCCAGGACAGGGGGCCACAATGAGCAGTTCTTC
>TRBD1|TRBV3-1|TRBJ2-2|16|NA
CASSQADRGPTGELFF
TGTGCCAGCAGCCAAGCGGACAGGGGGCCCACCGGGGAGCTGTTTTTT
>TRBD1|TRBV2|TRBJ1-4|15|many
CASSGAGGGQEKLFF
TGTGCCAGCAGTGGGGCAGGGGGCGGACAAGAAAAACTGTTTTTT
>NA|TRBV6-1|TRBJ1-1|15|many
CASSIKGGGSTEAFF
TGTGCCAGCAGCATAAAGGGGGGGGGGAGTACTGAAGCTTTCTTT
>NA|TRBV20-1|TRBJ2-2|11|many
CSAGKPGELFF
TGCAGTGCGGGGAAGCCCGGGGAGCTGTTTTTT
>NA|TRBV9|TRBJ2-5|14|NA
CASSVDPRQETQYF
TGTGCCAGCAGCGTAGACCCCAGACAAGAGACCCAGTACTTC
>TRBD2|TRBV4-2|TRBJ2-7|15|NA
CASSRTSGDTYEQYF
TGTGCCAGCAGCCGTACTAGCGGTGATACCTACGAGCAGTACTTC
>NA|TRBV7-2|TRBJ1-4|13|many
CASSRDINEKLFF
TGTGCCAGCAGCAGGGACATTAATGAAAAACTGTTTTTT
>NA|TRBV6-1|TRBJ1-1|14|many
CASSEDWGGTEAFF
TGTGCCAGCAGTGAAGACTGGGGGGGCACTGAAGCTTTCTTT
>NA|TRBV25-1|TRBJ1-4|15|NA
CASSEVITGREKLFF
TGTGCCAGCAGTGAGGTAATAACCGGAAGGGAAAAACTGTTTTTT
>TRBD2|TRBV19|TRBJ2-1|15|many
CASSTKREDDNEQFF
TGTGCCAGTAGTACGAAGCGGGAGGATGACAATGAGCAGTTCTTC
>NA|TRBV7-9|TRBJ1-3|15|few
CASSPLGVPGNTIYF
TGTGCCAGCAGCCCCCTGGGGGTCCCTGGAAACACCATATATTTT
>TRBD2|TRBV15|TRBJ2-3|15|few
CATSRAGGYTDTQYF
TGTGCCACCAGCAGAGCCGGGGGGTACACAGATACGCAGTATTTT
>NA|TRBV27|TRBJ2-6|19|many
CASSFKGTQSPSGANVLTF
TGTGCCAGCAGTTTTAAGGGGACACAGTCCCCGTCTGGGGCCAACGTCCTGACTTTC
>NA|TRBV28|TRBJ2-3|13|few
CASSLFHLPTQYF
TGTGCCAGCAGTTTGTTCCACCTACCTACGCAGTATTTT
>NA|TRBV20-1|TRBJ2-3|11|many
CSARRGDTQYF
TGCAGTGCTAGACGTGGAGATACGCAGTATTTT
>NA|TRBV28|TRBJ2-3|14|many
CASSLGRGGDTQYF
TGTGCCAGCAGTTTAGGTAGGGGTGGAGATACGCAGTATTTT
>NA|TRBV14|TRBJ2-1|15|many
CASSQWRGTTNEQFF
TGTGCCAGCAGCCAATGGCGAGGGACAACCAATGAGCAGTTCTTC